Here is one T cell receptor (beta chain) with its context. Matching for age and sex applied to the controls, who were healthy donors. Germline CDR1 and CDR2: LNHDA and SQIVND (reference sequence). This CDR3 is 13 amino acids long. V lost 1 base, J lost 4 bases, and 5 bases lay in between. The sample is drawn from a study of CD8 T cells in Susac syndrome. An input of roughly 0.5 to 1 ug of RNA was subjected to reverse transcription using random hexamers. TCRdb reprocessed the immunoSEQ multiplex PCR reads via MiXCR and lists one record per CDR3 protein. Among more than 150,000 distinct CDR3 sequences listed, about 91% were seen once.

This sequence was found in a human donor in good health. The rearrangement uses TRBV19 and TRBJ1-5; D not resolved. Material for sequencing was CD4+ T cells from PBMCs. In nucleotides, the CDR3 is TGTGCCAGTAGTATAGGGGTTAATCAGCCCCAGCATTTT. Its protein product is CASSIGVNQPQHF.